A selection of T cell receptor beta chains follows, all from one sample in a study of blood T cell repertoires in COVID-19. Repertoires were generated with immunoSEQ multiplex PCR, while TCRdb's copy carries only in-frame clones and drops some. The sample has some 65,000 clones; over 75% are singletons. Sequencing was done on a sample of peripheral blood. Receptors were obtained from an elderly man with acute or convalescent COVID-19. The CDR3 runs from the conserved cysteine through the conserved F or W. The D gene is left open where the match is weak. Size tells how often a clone was seen (once, few, many) or the class of an expanded clone, and some rows leave it out.

>15|TRBJ2-7|NA|TRBD2|TRBV7-9
CASSLWQAGDGEQYF
TGTGCCAGCAGCCTCTGGCAAGCGGGAGATGGTGAGCAGTACTTC
>14|TRBJ2-1|NA|TRBD2|TRBV14
CASSQGGRYNEQFF
TGTGCCAGCAGCCAAGGCGGGAGATACAATGAGCAGTTCTTC
>13|TRBJ1-1|NA|NA|TRBV6-4
CASSVDIGTEAFF
TGTGCCAGCAGTGTGGACATAGGGACTGAAGCTTTCTTT
>18|TRBJ2-2|NA|TRBD2|TRBV11-2
CASSTRLAGPRNTGELFF
TGTGCCAGCAGCACCCGACTAGCGGGACCGAGGAACACCGGGGAGCTGTTTTTT
>14|TRBJ1-6|NA|NA|TRBV6-5
CASSYYIYNSPLHF
TGTGCCAGCAGTTATTACATATACAATTCACCCCTCCACTTT
>14|TRBJ2-1|NA|TRBD2|TRBV6-5
CASSSSGAVHEQFF
TGTGCCAGCAGTTCCAGCGGGGCTGTTCATGAGCAGTTCTTC
>13|TRBJ2-7|NA|NA|TRBV6-5
CASTTVNSYEQYF
TGTGCCAGCACCACAGTGAATTCCTACGAGCAGTACTTC
>14|TRBJ2-3|once|TRBD2|TRBV9
CASTLGGITHTQYF
TGTGCCAGCACTTTGGGAGGGATTACCCATACGCAGTATTTT
>17|TRBJ2-6|NA|NA|TRBV27
CASSLHQGTPGANVLTF
TGTGCCAGCAGTTTACACCAGGGGACGCCTGGGGCCAACGTCCTGACTTTC
>12|TRBJ1-4|once|NA|TRBV30
CAWQGLEEKLFF
TGTGCCTGGCAAGGATTGGAGGAAAAACTGTTTTTT
>13|TRBJ2-3|NA|NA|TRBV5-1
CASSPPNTDTQYF
TGCGCCAGCAGCCCCCCTAATACAGATACGCAGTATTTT
>15|TRBJ2-3|NA|TRBD2|TRBV6-2/TRBV6-3
CASSPSGIPPDTQYF
TGTGCCAGCAGCCCCAGCGGGATTCCCCCAGATACGCAGTATTTT
>14|TRBJ2-2|once|NA|TRBV29-1
CSVEDRINTGELFF
TGCAGCGTTGAAGACAGGATAAACACCGGGGAGCTGTTTTTT
>14|TRBJ1-4|NA|TRBD1|TRBV7-2
CASSFGQGGEKLFF
TGTGCCAGCAGCTTTGGACAGGGGGGTGAAAAACTGTTTTTT
>15|TRBJ2-3|NA|TRBD2|TRBV10-2
CASRETSGRPDTQYF
TGCGCCAGCAGGGAGACTAGCGGGAGACCAGATACGCAGTATTTT
>17|TRBJ2-5|NA|TRBD2|TRBV27
CASSLRGGTSFGGTQYF
TGTGCCAGCAGTTTACGTGGTGGGACTAGCTTCGGGGGGACCCAGTACTTC
>13|TRBJ1-5|NA|NA|TRBV16
CASSLPPDQPQHF
TGTGCCAGCAGCCTCCCCCCGGATCAGCCCCAGCATTTT
>12|TRBJ2-2|NA|NA|TRBV6-5
CASRGFTGELFF
TGTGCCAGCAGGGGCTTCACCGGGGAGCTGTTTTTT
>15|TRBJ1-2|NA|NA|TRBV7-2
CASNLYRVSSSGYTF
TGTGCCAGCAACCTATACAGGGTCTCTTCAAGCGGCTACACCTTC